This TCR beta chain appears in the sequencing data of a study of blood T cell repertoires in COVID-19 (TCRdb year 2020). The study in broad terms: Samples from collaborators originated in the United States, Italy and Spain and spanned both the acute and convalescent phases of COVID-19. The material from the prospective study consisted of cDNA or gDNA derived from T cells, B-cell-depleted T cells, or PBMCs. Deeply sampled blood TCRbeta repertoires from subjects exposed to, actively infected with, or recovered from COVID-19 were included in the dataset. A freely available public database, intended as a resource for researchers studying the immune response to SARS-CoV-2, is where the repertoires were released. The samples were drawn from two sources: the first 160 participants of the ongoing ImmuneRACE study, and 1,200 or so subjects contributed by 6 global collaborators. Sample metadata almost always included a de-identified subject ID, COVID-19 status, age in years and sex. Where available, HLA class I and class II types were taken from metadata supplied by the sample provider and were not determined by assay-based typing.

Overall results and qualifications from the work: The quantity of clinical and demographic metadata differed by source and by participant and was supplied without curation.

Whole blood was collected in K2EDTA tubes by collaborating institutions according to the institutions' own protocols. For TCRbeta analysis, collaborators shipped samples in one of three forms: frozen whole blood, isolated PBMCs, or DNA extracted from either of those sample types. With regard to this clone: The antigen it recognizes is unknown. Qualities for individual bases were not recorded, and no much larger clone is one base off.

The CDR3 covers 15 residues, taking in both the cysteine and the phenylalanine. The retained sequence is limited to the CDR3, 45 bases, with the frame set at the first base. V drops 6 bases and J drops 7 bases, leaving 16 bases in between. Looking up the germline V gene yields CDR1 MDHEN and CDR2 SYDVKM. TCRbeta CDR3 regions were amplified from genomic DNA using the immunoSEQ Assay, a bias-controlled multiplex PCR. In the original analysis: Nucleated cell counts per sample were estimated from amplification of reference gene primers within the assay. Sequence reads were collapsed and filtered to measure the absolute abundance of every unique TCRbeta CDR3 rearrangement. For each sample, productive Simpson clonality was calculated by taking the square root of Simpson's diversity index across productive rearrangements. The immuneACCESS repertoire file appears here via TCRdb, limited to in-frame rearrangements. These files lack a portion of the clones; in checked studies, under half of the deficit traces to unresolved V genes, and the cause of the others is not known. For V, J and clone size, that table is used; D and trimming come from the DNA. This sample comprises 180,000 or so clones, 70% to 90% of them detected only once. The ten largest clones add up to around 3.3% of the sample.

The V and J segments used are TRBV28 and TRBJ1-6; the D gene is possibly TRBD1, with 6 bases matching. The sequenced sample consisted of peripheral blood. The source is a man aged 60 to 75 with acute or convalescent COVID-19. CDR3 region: CASSSRGPGNSPLHF. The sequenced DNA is TGTGCCAGCAGCTCCAGGGGACCCGGAAATTCACCCCTCCACTTT. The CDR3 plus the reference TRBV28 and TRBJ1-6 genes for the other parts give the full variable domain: DVKVTQSSRYLVKRTGEKVFLECVQDMDHENMFWYRQDPGLGLRLIYFSYDVKMKEKGDIPEGYSVSREKKERFSLILESASTNQTSMYLCASSSRGPGNSPLHFGNGTRLTVT.